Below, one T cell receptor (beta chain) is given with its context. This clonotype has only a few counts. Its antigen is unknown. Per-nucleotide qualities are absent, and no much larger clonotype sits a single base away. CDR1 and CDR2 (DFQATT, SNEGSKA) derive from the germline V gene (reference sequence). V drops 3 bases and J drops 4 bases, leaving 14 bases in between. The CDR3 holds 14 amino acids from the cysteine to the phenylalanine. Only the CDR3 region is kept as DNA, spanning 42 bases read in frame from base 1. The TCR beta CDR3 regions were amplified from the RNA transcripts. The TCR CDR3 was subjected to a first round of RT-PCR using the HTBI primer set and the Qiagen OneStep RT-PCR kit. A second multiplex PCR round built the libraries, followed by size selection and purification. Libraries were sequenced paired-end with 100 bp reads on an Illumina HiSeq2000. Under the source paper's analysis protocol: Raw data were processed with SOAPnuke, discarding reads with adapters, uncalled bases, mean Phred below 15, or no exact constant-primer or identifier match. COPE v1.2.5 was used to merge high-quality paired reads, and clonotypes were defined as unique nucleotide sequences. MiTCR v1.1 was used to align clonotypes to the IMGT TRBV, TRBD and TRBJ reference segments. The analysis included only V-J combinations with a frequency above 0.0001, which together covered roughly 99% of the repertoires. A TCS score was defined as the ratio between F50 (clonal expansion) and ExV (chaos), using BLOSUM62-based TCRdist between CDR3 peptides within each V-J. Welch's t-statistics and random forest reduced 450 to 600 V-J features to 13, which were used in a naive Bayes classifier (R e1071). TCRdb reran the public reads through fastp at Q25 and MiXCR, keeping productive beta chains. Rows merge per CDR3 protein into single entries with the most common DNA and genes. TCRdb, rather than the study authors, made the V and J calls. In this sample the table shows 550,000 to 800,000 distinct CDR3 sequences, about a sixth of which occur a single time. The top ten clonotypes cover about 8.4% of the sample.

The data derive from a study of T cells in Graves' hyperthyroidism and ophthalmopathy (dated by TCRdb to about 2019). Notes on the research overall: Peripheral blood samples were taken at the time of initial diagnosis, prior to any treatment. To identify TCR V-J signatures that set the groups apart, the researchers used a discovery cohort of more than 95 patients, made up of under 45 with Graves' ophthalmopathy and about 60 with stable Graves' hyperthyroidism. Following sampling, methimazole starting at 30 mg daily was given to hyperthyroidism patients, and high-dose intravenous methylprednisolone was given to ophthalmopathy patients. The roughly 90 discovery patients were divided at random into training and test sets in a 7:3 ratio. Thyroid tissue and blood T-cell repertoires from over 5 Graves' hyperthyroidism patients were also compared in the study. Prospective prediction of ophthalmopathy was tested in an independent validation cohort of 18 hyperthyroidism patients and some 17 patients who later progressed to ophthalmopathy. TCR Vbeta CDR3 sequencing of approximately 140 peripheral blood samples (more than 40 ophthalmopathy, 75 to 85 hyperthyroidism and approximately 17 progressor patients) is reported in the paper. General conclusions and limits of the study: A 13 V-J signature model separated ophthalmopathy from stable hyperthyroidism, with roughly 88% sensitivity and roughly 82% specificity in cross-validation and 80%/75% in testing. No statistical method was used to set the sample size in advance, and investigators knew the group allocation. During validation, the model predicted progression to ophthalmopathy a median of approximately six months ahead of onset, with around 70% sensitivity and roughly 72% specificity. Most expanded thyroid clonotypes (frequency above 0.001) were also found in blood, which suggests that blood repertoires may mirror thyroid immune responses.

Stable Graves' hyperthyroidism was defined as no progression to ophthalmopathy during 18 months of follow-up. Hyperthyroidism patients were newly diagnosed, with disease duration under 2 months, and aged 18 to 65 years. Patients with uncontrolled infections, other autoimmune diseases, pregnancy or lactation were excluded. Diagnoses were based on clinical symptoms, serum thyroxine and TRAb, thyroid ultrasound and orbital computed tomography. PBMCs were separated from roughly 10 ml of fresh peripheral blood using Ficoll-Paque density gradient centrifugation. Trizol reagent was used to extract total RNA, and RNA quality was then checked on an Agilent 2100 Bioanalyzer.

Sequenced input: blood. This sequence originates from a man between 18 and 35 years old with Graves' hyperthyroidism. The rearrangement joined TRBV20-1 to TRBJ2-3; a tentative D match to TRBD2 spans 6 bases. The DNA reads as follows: TGCAGTGCTAGGGAGGGAGAAGGGGCAGATACGCAGTATTTT. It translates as CSAREGEGADTQYF.